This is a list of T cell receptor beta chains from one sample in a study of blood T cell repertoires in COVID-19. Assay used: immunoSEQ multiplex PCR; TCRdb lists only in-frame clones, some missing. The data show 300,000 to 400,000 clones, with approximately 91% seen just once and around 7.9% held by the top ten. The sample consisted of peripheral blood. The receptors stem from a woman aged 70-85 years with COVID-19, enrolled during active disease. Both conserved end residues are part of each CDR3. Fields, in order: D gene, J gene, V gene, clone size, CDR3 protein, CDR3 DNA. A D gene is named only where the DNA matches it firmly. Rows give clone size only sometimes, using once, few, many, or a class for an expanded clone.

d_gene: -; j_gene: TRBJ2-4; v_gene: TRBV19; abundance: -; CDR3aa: CASSISAGMDIQYF; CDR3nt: TGTGCCAGTAGTATCTCGGCCGGGATGGACATTCAGTACTTC
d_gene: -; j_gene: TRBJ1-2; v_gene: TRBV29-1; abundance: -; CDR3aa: CSVKQGGPGYGYTF; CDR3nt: TGCAGCGTAAAACAGGGAGGGCCGGGATATGGCTACACCTTC
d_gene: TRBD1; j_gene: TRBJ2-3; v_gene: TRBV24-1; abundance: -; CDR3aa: CATSDRTGATTDTQYF; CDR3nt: TGTGCCACCAGTGATAGGACAGGGGCTACCACAGATACGCAGTATTTT
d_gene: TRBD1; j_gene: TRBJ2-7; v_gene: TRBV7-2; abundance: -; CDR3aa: CASSLTTGGINEQYF; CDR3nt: TGTGCCAGCAGCCTTACCACAGGGGGAATCAACGAGCAGTACTTC
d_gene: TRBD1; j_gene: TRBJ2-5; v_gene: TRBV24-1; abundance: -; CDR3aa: CATSESDRGVETQYF; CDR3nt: TGTGCCACCAGTGAAAGTGACAGGGGTGTCGAGACCCAGTACTTC
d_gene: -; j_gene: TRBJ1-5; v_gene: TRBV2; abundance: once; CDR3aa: CASSVIGSNQPQHF; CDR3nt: TGTGCCAGCAGTGTGATCGGTAGCAATCAGCCCCAGCATTTT
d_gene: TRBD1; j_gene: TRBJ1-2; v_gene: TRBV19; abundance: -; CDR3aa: CASSMNNEGGNYGYTF; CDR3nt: TGTGCCAGTAGTATGAACAATGAAGGGGGCAACTATGGCTACACCTTC
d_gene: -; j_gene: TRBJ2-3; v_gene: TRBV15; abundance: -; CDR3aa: CATSMASTDTQYF; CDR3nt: TGTGCCACCAGCATGGCTAGCACAGATACGCAGTATTTT
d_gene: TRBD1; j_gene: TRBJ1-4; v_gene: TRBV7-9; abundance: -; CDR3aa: CASSRGTGEDEKLFF; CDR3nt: TGTGCCAGCAGCCGCGGGACAGGGGAGGATGAAAAACTGTTTTTT
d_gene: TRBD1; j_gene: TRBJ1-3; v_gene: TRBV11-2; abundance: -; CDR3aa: CASSSGTGNSGNTIYF; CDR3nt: TGTGCCAGCAGCTCCGGGACAGGGAACTCTGGAAACACCATATATTTT
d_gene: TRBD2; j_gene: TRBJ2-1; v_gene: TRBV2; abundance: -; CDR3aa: CASTETGLESIGEQFF; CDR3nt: TGTGCCAGCACCGAGACTGGACTAGAAAGCATCGGTGAGCAGTTCTTC
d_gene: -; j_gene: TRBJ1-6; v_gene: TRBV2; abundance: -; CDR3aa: CASTGELGSPLHF; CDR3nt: TGTGCCAGCACAGGGGAACTGGGGTCACCCCTCCACTTT
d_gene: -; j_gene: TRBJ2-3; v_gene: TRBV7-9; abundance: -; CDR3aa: CASSFQGTDTQYF; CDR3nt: TGTGCCAGCAGCTTCCAGGGAACAGATACGCAGTATTTT
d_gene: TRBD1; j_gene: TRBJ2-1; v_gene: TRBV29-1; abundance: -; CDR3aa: CSVAGGRGNEQFF; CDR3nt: TGCAGCGTTGCAGGGGGTCGGGGCAATGAGCAGTTCTTC
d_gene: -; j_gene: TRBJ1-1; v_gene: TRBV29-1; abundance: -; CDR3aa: CSVAGVTEAFF; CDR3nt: TGCAGCGTTGCAGGGGTCACTGAAGCTTTCTTT
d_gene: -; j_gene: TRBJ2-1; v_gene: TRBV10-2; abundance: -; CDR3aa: CASSGGRGKFF; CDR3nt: TGCGCCAGCAGTGGGGGAAGGGGGAAGTTCTTC
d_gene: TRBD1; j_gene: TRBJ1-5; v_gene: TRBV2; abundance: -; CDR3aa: CASSVGQGGNQPQHF; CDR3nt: TGTGCCAGCAGTGTTGGACAGGGAGGGAATCAGCCCCAGCATTTT
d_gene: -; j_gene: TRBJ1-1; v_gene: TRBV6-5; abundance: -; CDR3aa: CASRRDTEAFF; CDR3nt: TGTGCCAGCAGGAGGGACACTGAAGCTTTCTTT
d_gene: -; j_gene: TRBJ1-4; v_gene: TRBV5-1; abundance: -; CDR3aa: CASSLGGVGEEKLFF; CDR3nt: TGCGCCAGCAGCCTTGGGGGGGTAGGAGAGGAAAAACTGTTTTTT
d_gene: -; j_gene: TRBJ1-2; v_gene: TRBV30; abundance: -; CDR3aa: CAWSNLLGYTF; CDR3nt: TGTGCCTGGAGTAACCTACTGGGCTACACCTTC
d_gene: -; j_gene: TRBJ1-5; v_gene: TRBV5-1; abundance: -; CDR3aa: CASSLEGSNQPQHF; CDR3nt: TGCGCCAGCAGCTTAGAGGGTAGCAATCAGCCCCAGCATTTT
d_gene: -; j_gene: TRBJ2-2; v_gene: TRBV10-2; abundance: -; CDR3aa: CATPGGSNTGELFF; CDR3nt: TGCGCCACCCCCGGGGGATCGAACACCGGGGAGCTGTTTTTT
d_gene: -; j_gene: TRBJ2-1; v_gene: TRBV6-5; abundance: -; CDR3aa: CASSYLAVYNEQFF; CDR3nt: TGTGCCAGCAGTTATCTGGCCGTTTACAATGAGCAGTTCTTC
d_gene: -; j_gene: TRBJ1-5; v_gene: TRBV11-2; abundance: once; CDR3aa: CASSPVGGNQPQHF; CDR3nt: TGTGCCAGCAGCCCGGTGGGAGGCAATCAGCCCCAGCATTTT
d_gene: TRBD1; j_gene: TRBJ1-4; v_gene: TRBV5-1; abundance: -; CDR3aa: CASSLAQGGSATNEKLFF; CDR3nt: TGCGCCAGCAGCTTGGCACAGGGGGGTAGTGCAACTAATGAAAAACTGTTTTTT
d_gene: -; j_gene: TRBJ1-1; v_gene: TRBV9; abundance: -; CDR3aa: CASSPLNTEAFF; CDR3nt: TGTGCCAGCAGCCCGTTGAACACTGAAGCTTTCTTT
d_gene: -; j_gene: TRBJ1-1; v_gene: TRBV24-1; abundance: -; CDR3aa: CATRGPNTEAFF; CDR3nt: TGTGCCACCAGGGGGCCGAACACTGAAGCTTTCTTT
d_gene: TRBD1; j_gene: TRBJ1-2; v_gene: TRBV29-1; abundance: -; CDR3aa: CSVALNRGISYGYTF; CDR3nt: TGCAGCGTTGCCCTTAACAGGGGCATATCCTATGGCTACACCTTC
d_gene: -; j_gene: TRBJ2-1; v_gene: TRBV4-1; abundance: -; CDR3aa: CASSQGLTSVSYNEQFF; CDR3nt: TGCGCCAGCAGCCAAGGACTAACTTCTGTTTCCTACAATGAGCAGTTCTTC
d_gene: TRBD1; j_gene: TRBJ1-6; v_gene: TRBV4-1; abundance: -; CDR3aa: CASSQDRDSYNSPLHF; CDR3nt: TGCGCCAGCAGCCAAGACAGGGACAGTTATAATTCACCCCTCCACTTT
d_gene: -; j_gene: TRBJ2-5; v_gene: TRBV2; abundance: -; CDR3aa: CASSDYYQETQYF; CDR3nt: TGTGCCAGCAGTGATTACTACCAAGAGACCCAGTACTTC
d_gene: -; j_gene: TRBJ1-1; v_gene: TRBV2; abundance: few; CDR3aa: CASSEAQGLNTEAFF; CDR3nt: TGTGCCAGCAGTGAAGCTCAGGGGTTGAACACTGAAGCTTTCTTT
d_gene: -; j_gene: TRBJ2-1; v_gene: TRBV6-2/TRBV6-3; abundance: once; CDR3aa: CASSYAGWGPLDNEQFF; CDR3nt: TGTGCCAGCAGTTATGCCGGGTGGGGCCCCCTTGACAATGAGCAGTTCTTC
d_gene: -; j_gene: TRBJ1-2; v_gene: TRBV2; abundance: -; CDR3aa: CASSEGPPGYTF; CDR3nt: TGTGCCAGCAGTGAGGGCCCCCCCGGCTACACCTTC
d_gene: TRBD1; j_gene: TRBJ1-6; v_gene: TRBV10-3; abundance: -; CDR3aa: CAISESTGENSPLHF; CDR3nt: TGTGCCATCAGTGAGTCCACAGGGGAGAATTCACCCCTCCACTTT
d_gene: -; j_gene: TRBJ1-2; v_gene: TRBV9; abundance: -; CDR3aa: CASSPGGGRDGYTF; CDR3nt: TGTGCCAGCAGCCCCGGGGGGGGGCGGGATGGCTACACCTTC
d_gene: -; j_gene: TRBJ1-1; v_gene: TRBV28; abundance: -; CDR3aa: CATRLPQGKAFF; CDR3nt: TGTGCCACCCGATTGCCCCAGGGGAAAGCTTTCTTT
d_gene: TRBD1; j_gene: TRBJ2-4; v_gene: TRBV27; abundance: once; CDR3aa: CASSSSPGQVAKNIQYF; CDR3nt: TGTGCCAGCAGTTCCAGCCCCGGACAGGTCGCCAAAAACATTCAGTACTTC
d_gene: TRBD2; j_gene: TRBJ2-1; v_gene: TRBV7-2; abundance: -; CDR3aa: CASSLRWSGGQGEQFF; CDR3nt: TGTGCCAGCAGCTTAAGGTGGAGCGGGGGGCAGGGGGAGCAGTTCTTC
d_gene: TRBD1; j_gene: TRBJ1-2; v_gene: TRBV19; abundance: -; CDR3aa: CASRKNRGTNYGYTF; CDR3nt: TGTGCCAGTAGGAAAAACAGGGGGACGAACTATGGCTACACCTTC
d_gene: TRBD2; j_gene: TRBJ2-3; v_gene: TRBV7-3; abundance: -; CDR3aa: CASSLRASGERTDTQYF; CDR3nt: TGTGCCAGCAGCTTAAGGGCTAGCGGGGAACGCACAGATACGCAGTATTTT
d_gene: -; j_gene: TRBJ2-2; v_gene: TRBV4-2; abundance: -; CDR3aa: CASSQDSGATINTGELFF; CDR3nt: TGTGCCAGCAGCCAAGATTCGGGAGCGACTATAAACACCGGGGAGCTGTTTTTT
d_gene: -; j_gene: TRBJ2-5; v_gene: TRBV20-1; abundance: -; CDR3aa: CSADNRETQYF; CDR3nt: TGCAGTGCCGATAACAGGGAGACCCAGTACTTC
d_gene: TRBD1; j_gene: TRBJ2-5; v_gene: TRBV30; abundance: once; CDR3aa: CAWTGGRETQYF; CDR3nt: TGTGCCTGGACAGGGGGCAGGGAGACCCAGTACTTC
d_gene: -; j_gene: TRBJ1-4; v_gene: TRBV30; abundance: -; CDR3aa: CAWSSRQPTNEKLFF; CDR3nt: TGTGCCTGGAGTTCTAGACAGCCAACTAATGAAAAACTGTTTTTT
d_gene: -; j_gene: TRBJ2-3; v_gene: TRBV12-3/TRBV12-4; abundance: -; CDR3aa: CASSYSDTQYF; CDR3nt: TGTGCCAGCAGTTACTCAGATACGCAGTATTTT
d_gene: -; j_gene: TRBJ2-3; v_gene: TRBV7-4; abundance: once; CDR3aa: CASSLGTATQYF; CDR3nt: TGTGCCAGCAGCCTTGGGACTGCTACGCAGTATTTT
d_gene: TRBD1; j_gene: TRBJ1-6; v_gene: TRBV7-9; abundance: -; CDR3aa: CASSPRDSFYNSPLHF; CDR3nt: TGTGCCAGCAGCCCCCGGGACAGTTTCTATAATTCACCCCTCCACTTT
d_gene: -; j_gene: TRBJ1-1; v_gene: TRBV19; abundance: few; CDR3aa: CASSTRQASLNTEAFF; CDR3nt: TGTGCCAGTAGTACCCGACAGGCCTCTTTGAACACTGAAGCTTTCTTT
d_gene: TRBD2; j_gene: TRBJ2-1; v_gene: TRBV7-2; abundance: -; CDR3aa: CASSLLAGGGYNEQFF; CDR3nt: TGTGCCAGCAGCTTATTAGCGGGGGGTGGATACAATGAGCAGTTCTTC
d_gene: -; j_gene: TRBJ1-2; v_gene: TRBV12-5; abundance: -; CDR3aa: CASGYQGLANYGYTF; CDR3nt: TGTGCTAGTGGTTATCAGGGACTAGCTAACTATGGCTACACCTTC
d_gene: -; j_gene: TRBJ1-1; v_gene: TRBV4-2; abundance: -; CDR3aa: CASSIETAANTEAFF; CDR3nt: TGTGCCAGCAGTATAGAAACGGCGGCCAACACTGAAGCTTTCTTT